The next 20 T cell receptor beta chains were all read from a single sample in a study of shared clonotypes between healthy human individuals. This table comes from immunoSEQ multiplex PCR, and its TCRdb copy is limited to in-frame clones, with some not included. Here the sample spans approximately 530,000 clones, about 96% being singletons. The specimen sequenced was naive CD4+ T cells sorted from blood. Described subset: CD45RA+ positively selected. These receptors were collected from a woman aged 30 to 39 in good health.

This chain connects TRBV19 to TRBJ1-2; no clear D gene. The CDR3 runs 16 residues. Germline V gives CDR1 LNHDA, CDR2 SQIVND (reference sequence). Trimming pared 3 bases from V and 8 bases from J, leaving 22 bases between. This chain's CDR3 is CASSILLGADLGGYTF. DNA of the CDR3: TGTGCCAGTAGTATTCTCCTCGGTGCGGACCTGGGCGGCTACACCTTC.

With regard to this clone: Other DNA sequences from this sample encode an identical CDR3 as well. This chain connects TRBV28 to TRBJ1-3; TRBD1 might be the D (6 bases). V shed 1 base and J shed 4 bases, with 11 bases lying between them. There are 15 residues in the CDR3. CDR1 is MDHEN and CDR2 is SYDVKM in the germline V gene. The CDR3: CASSLLGGAGNTIYF. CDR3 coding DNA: TGTGCCAGCAGTTTATTGGGGGGCGCGGGAAACACCATATATTTT.

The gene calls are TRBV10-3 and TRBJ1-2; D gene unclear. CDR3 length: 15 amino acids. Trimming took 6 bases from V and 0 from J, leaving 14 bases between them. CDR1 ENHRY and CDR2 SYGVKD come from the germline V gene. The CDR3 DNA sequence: TGTGCCATCAGCCAGGACCATGGAGCTAACTATGGCTACACCTTC. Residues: CAISQDHGANYGYTF.

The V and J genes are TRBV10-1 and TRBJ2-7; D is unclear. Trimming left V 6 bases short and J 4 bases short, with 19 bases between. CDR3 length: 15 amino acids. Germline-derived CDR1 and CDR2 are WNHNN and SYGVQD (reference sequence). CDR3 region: CASSDVAPFFYEQYF. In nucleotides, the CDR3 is TGCGCCAGCAGCGACGTCGCACCCTTTTTTTACGAGCAGTACTTC.

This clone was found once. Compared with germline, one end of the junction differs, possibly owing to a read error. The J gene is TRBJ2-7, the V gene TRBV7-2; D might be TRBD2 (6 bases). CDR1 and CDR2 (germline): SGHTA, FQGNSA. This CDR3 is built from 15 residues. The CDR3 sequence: CASRAQRAFSSEQYF. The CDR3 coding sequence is TGTGCCAGCAGAGCCCAGCGGGCGTTCTCCTCCGAGCAGTACTTC.

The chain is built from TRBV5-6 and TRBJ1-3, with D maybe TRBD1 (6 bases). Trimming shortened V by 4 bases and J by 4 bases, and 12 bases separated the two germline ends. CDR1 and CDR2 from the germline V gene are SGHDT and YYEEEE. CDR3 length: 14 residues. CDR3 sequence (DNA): TGTGCCAGCAGCACAACAGGGTCCGGAAACACCATATATTTT. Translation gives CASSTTGSGNTIYF.

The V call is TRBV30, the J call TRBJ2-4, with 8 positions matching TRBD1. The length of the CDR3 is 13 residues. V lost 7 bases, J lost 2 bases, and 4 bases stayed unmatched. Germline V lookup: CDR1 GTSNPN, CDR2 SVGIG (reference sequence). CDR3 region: CASTGGSKNIQYF. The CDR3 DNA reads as TGTGCCTCAACAGGGGGTTCCAAAAACATTCAGTACTTC.

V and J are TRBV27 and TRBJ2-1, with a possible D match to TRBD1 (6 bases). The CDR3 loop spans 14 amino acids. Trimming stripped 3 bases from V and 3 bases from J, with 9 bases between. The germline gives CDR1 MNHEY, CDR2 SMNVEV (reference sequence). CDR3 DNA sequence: TGTGCCAGCAGTTTGAGGGACAACTACAATGAGCAGTTCTTC. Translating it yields CASSLRDNYNEQFF.

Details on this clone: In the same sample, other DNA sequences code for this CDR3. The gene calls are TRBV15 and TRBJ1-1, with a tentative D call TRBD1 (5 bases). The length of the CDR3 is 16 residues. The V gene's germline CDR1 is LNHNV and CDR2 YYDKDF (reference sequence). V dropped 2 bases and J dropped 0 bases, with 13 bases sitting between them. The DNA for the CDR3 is TGTGCCACCAGCAGAATGGCCGGGGGTATGAACACTGAAGCTTTCTTT. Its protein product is CATSRMAGGMNTEAFF.

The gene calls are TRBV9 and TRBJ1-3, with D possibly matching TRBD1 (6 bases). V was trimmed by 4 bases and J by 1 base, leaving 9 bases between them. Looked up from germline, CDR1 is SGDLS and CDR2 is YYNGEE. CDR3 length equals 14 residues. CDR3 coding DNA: TGTGCCAGCAGCTTACAGGGATCTGGAAACACCATATATTTT. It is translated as CASSLQGSGNTIYF.

As DNA, the CDR3 is TGTGCCAGCAGCTTCGGGGCAGGGACTTACGAGCAGTACTTC. It yields the protein CASSFGAGTYEQYF. The chain has TRBV7-2 and TRBJ2-7; tentative D call: TRBD2 (6 bases). Trimming removed 3 bases at V and 4 bases at J, with 13 bases between. The CDR3 is 14 residues long. Germline assignment: CDR1 SGHTA and CDR2 FQGNSA. The full variable domain, rest sourced from reference TRBV7-2 and TRBJ2-7, is GAGVSQSPSNKVTEKGKDVELRCDPISGHTALYWYRQSLGQGLEFLIYFQGNSAPDKSGLPSDRFSAERTGGSVSTLTIQRTQQEDSAVYLCASSFGAGTYEQYFGPGTRLTVT.

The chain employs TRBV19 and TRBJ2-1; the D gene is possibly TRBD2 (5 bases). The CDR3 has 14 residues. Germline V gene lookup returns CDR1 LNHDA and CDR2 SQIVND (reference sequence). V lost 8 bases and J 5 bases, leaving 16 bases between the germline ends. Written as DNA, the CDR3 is TGTGCCAGTGAGGGCCCTATAAGCGACAATGAGCAGTTCTTC. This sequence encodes CASEGPISDNEQFF.

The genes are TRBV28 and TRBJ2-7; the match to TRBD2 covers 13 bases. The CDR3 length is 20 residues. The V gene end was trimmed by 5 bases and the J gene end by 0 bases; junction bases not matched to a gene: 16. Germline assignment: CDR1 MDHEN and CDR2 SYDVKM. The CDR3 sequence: CASSPPRLAGGHKNSYEQYF. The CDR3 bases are TGTGCCAGCAGTCCCCCCCGACTAGCGGGAGGCCATAAAAACTCCTACGAGCAGTACTTC.

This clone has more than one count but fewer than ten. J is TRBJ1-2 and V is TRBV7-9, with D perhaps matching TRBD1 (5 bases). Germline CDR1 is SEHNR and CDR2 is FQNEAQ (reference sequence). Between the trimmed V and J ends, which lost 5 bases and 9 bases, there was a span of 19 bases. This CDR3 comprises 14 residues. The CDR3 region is CASSTEGTTIRYTF. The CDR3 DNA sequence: TGTGCCAGCAGCACCGAAGGGACTACTATCCGCTACACCTTC. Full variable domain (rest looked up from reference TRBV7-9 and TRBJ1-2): DTGVSQNPRHKITKRGQNVTFRCDPISEHNRLYWYRQTLGQGPEFLTYFQNEAQLEKSRLLSDRFSAERPKGSFSTLEIQRTEQGDSAMYLCASSTEGTTIRYTFGSGTRLTVV.

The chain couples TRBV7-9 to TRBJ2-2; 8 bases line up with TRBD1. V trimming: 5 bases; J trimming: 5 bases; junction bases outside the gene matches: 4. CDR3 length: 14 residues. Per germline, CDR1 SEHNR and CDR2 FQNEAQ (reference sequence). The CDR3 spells CASSKTGETGELFF. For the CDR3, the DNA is TGTGCCAGCAGCAAGACAGGGGAGACCGGGGAGCTGTTTTTT.

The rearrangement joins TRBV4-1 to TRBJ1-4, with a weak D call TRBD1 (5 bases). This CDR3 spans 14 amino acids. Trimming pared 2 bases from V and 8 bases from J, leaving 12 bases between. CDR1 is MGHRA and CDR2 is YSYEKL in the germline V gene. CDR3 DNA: TGCGCCAGCAGCCAAAGGTTCAGGGACGAAAAACTGTTTTTT. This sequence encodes CASSQRFRDEKLFF.

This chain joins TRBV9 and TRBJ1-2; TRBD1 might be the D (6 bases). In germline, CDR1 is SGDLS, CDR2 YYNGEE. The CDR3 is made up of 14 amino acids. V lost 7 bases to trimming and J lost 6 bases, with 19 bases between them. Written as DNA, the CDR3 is TGTGCCAGCTCTCCAACCAGGGGCAAGCATGGCTACACCTTC. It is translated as CASSPTRGKHGYTF.

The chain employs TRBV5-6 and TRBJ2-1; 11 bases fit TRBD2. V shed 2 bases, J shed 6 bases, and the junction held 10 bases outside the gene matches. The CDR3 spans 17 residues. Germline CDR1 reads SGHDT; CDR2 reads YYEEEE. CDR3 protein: CASSLRLAGLPRNEQFF. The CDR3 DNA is TGTGCCAGCAGCTTAAGACTAGCGGGACTCCCCCGCAATGAGCAGTTCTTC.

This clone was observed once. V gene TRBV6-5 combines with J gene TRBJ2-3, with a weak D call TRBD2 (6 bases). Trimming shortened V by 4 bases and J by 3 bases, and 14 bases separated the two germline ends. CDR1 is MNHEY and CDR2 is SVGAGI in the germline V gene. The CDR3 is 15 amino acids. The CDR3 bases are TGTGCCAGCAGTTCAACGGGAGAAGGGACAGATACGCAGTATTTT. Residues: CASSSTGEGTDTQYF.

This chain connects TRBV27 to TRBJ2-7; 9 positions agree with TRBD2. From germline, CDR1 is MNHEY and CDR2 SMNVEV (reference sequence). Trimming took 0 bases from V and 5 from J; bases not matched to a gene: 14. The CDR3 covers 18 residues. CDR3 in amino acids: CASSLSLLAGQMTHEQYF. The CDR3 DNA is TGTGCCAGCAGTTTATCCCTCCTAGCGGGGCAGATGACCCACGAGCAGTACTTC.